This T cell receptor (beta chain) was captured by sequencing in a study of CD8 T cells in ankylosing spondylitis. The table lists this clonotype with a few counts. Its matching antigen is unknown. It was by quantitative 5'-RACE with molecular barcodes that TCR beta libraries were made. TCRdb re-analysed the 5' RACE reads in MiXCR, keeping a single row per CDR3 protein. The sample includes around 540,000 distinct CDR3 sequences, approximately 11% of them seen just once. Study-level findings and limits: Previous work reported some of these motif variants in the synovial fluid and blood of reactive arthritis. Enrichment of disease-linked clones was reportedly significant in matched ankylosing spondylitis synovial fluid. Those disease-linked clones were CD8+; they were also relatively rare in peripheral blood. Roughly eight highly homologous variants made up a TCR beta motif that seemed to typify ankylosing spondylitis blood.

The sequencing input was blood, either unsorted or a sorted T cell fraction (not recorded which). The source is a male donor with ankylosing spondylitis.

CDR3 region: CASSVAGTLNTEAFF. The DNA of the CDR3 is TGTGCCAGCAGTGTGGCCGGGACCTTGAACACTGAAGCTTTCTTT. The chain combines TRBV27 with TRBJ1-1; TRBD1 is a possible D gene (5 bases). Between the trimmed V and J ends, which lost 5 bases and 0 bases, there was a span of 13 bases. Germline values: CDR1 MNHEY, CDR2 SMNVEV (reference sequence). This CDR3 contains 15 residues.